These 29 T cell receptor beta chains share one sample of origin, sequenced in a study of regulatory T cells in long-lasting Graves disease. HTBI primers from iRepertoire and Arm-PCR of CDR3 regions yielded the TCR beta libraries. TCRdb independently ran MiXCR on the multiplex PCR reads; one entry per CDR3 protein. The sample lists 500,000 to 700,000 distinct CDR3 sequences, 16% occurring once. The time point was: newly diagnosed GD, antithyroid drugs for less than 3 months. The TCR library used RNA extracted from PBMCs. This sample was shared with a second study, whose subject was T cells in Graves' hyperthyroidism and ophthalmopathy.

Sequencing used peripheral blood mononuclear cells (PBMCs), obtained at new diagnosis, from a patient treated with antithyroid drugs. The source of these receptors is a woman aged 30 to 39 with Graves disease.

This clonotype was counted many times. Germline is not matched at one junction end, which may reflect a read error. The chain has TRBV18 and TRBJ1-4, with D unresolved. In germline, CDR1 is KGHSH, CDR2 LQKENI. This CDR3 spans 15 amino acids. The CDR3 sequence: CASSPTGPGNGKLFF. The CDR3 nucleotides read TGTGCCAGCTCACCAACCGGGCCCGGGAATGGAAAACTGTTTTTT.

The chain is built from TRBV20-1 and TRBJ2-7; D perhaps matches TRBD1 (6 bases). The CDR3 covers 12 residues. V lost 1 base and J lost 3, with 7 bases in between. Germline values: CDR1 DFQATT, CDR2 SNEGSKA (reference sequence). Here the CDR3 reads CSARGTVYEQYF. For the CDR3, the DNA is TGCAGTGCTAGAGGGACAGTCTACGAGCAGTACTTC.

This sequence joins TRBV9 and TRBJ1-3, with 8 bases fitting TRBD1. Germline V gene sequence: CDR1 SGDLS, CDR2 YYNGEE. The CDR3 runs to 16 residues. The trim removed 4 bases at V and 4 bases at J, leaving 10 bases unmatched. The chain's CDR3 is CASSSRPTGVGNTIYF. The CDR3 DNA sequence: TGTGCCAGCAGCTCCCGCCCGACAGGGGTCGGAAACACCATATATTTT.

This clonotype was recorded many times. The J gene is TRBJ1-2, the V gene TRBV27, with a tentative D call TRBD1 (5 bases). The germline CDR1 and CDR2 sequences are MNHEY and SMNVEV (reference sequence). The CDR3 loop spans 14 amino acids. The V end was cut by 6 bases, the J end by 8 bases, with 19 bases between. The DNA for the CDR3 is TGTGCCAGCAGCTTACATCGGGGCGGTTGGGGCTACACCTTC. It translates to CASSLHRGGWGYTF.

There are a few counts of this clonotype. Compared with germline, one end of the junction differs, possibly owing to a read error. The V gene is TRBV6-4, the J gene TRBJ1-1; D is undetermined. CDR1 is MRHNA and CDR2 is SNTAGT in the germline V gene. This CDR3 comprises 13 residues. DNA of the CDR3: TGTGCCAGCGGTGACCAACCTAACACTGAAGCTTTCTTT. As protein: CASGDQPNTEAFF.

The count of this clonotype is one. The chain joins TRBV11-3 to TRBJ2-2; possibly TRBD2 for D (7 bases). V was trimmed by 1 base and J by 6 bases, leaving 12 bases between them. Germline CDR1 SGHNT, CDR2 YENEEA. There are 15 residues in the CDR3. The chain's CDR3 is CASSLGSGGPGELFF. The CDR3 DNA sequence: TGTGCCAGCAGCTTAGGATCCGGGGGGCCCGGGGAGCTGTTTTTT.

This clonotype was seen ten or more times. V usage is TRBV28 and J usage is TRBJ2-3; 9 bases map to TRBD2. CDR1 is MDHEN, CDR2 SYDVKM, per germline. The ends lost 7 bases at V and 5 bases at J; junction bases unmatched: 10. This CDR3 has 15 amino acids. For the CDR3, the DNA is TGTGCCAGCACCCATAGCGGGAGAGGGAAAGATACGCAGTATTTT. Its protein product is CASTHSGRGKDTQYF.

This chain joins TRBV6-1 and TRBJ1-3; D call uncertain. The germline V gene has CDR1 MNHNS and CDR2 SASEGT. The CDR3 runs 15 residues. Trimming pared 1 base from V and 0 bases from J, leaving 7 bases between. The CDR3 region is CASSEVVGSGNTIYF. CDR3 nucleotide sequence: TGTGCCAGCAGTGAAGTCGTCGGCTCTGGAAACACCATATATTTT.

The sample holds a few counts of this clonotype. The chain links TRBV18 to TRBJ1-1; tentative D call: TRBD1 (5 bases). V was trimmed by 5 bases and J by 4 bases, leaving 20 bases between them. The germline gives CDR1 KGHSH, CDR2 LQKENI. The CDR3 runs to 16 residues. In DNA, the CDR3 is TGTGCCAGCTCAATGACGCCCGGGGGGAGAAGCACTGAAGCTTTCTTT. Encoded protein: CASSMTPGGRSTEAFF.

CDR3 DNA: TGTGCCAGCAGTTACTCGATACGGGGACAGCCGAATGAAAAACTGTTTTTT. Protein sequence: CASSYSIRGQPNEKLFF. The J gene is TRBJ1-4, the V gene TRBV2; 7 bases match TRBD1. The CDR3 sequence is 17 residues long. V dropped 5 bases and J dropped 5; count of bases not matched to a gene: 14. Germline V gene lookup returns CDR1 SNHLY and CDR2 FYNNEI.

This clonotype was seen repeatedly, ten times or more. The chain uses TRBV2 and TRBJ1-5, with a possible D match to TRBD1 (5 bases). This CDR3 comprises 14 residues. The V end lost 4 bases, the J end lost 11 bases, and 18 bases lay between the germline ends. Germline lookup yields CDR1 SNHLY and CDR2 FYNNEI. The CDR3 nucleotides read TGTGCCAGCAGTGTAGGGGCCACTGCTCTGGCCCAGCATTTT. This codes for CASSVGATALAQHF.

A remark on this clonotype: A much larger clone sits a single nucleotide away, making a read error possible. The chain recombines TRBV7-2 with TRBJ2-7; the D call may be TRBD1 or TRBD2 (7 bases each). The CDR3 contains 12 residues. Germline CDR1 SGHTA, CDR2 FQGNSA. DNA of the CDR3: TGTGCCGGCAGGGGGGAGGGGTCCGAGCAGTACTTC. Encoded protein: CAGRGEGSEQYF. The full variable domain, rest sourced from reference TRBV7-2 and TRBJ2-7, is GAGVSQSPSNKVTEKGKDVELRCDPISGHTALYWYRQSLGQGLEFLIYFQGNSAPDKSGLPSDRFSAERTGGSVSTLTIQRTQQEDSAVYLCAGRGEGSEQYFGPGTRLTVT.

The CDR3 nucleotides read TGTGCCAGGCGGGGGCGGGGGGGCTGGAAGGGGACTGAAGCTTTCTTT. Its translation: CARRGRGGWKGTEAFF. This rearrangement joins TRBV28 to TRBJ1-1; perhaps TRBD1 as D (6 bases). Germline V gene sequence: CDR1 MDHEN, CDR2 SYDVKM. Trimming left V 9 bases short and J 5 bases short, with 25 bases between. The CDR3 is 16 residues long.

This clonotype was found many times. The chain joins TRBV12-3 or TRBV12-4 to TRBJ1-2, with 8 nucleotides matching TRBD1. Losses at the gene ends were 4 bases for V and 8 bases for J; bases not matched to a gene: 12. The length of the CDR3 is 15 residues. CDR3 residues: CASSSSGQGARGYTF. The CDR3 region has the DNA TGTGCCAGCAGTTCCAGTGGCCAGGGGGCTAGAGGCTACACCTTC.

This clonotype has more than one count but fewer than ten. J is TRBJ2-7 and V is TRBV28, with 7 positions matching TRBD1. V shed 11 bases, J shed 4 bases, and the junction held 14 bases outside the gene matches. The CDR3 totals 14 residues. The germline V gene has CDR1 MDHEN and CDR2 SYDVKM. The DNA for the CDR3 is TGTGCCTCGAATCCGGGACAGAGTAAATACGAGCAGTACTTC. Translation gives CASNPGQSKYEQYF.

Note on this clonotype: A read error may produce the germline difference seen at one junction end. The chain uses TRBV6-1 and TRBJ1-3, with a tentative D call TRBD1 (5 bases). This CDR3 spans 15 amino acids. CDR1 MNHNS and CDR2 SASEGT come from the germline V gene. The CDR3 protein is CASREDRSSGNTIYF. Written as DNA, the CDR3 is TGTGCCAGCAGGGAAGACAGAAGCTCTGGAAACACCATATATTTT.

This clonotype has only a few counts. The chain couples TRBV19 to TRBJ2-3; D is uncertain. CDR3 length equals 15 residues. CDR1 and CDR2 (germline): LNHDA, SQIVND (reference sequence). V lost 3 bases and J lost 4, with 14 bases in between. The CDR3 spells CASSIFPPGADTQYF. Here the CDR3 DNA reads TGTGCCAGTAGTATTTTTCCCCCCGGAGCAGATACGCAGTATTTT.

Ten or more counts support this clonotype. This chain links TRBV12-5 with TRBJ1-1; the match to TRBD1 covers 8 bases. Germline V gives CDR1 LGHNT, CDR2 FRNRAP. The CDR3 contains 17 residues. With V trimmed by 7 bases and J by 4 bases, 17 bases remained unmatched. DNA of the CDR3: TGTGCTAGTGCGTATTCCCCAGGGGGCAAATTGGGCACTGAAGCTTTCTTT. This encodes CASAYSPGGKLGTEAFF.

Concerning this clonotype itself: A far larger clone differs by one base, so this is likely a read error. Because the CDR3 is missing its conserved closing phenylalanine or tryptophan, this is likely a read error. V is TRBV6-2 or TRBV6-3 and J is TRBJ1-1, with 8 nucleotides matching TRBD1. Germline lookup yields CDR1 MNHEY and CDR2 SVGEGT. With V trimmed by 6 bases and J by 1 base, 4 bases remained unmatched. This CDR3 contains 14 residues. The CDR3 spells CASSPGTGNTEAFL. In nucleotides, the CDR3 is TGTGCCAGCAGCCCCGGGACAGGGAACACTGAAGCTTTCCTT.

This chain uses TRBV30 with TRBJ1-2, with 7 positions matching TRBD1. CDR1 and CDR2 (germline): GTSNPN, SVGIG (reference sequence). Losses at the gene ends were 2 bases for V and 8 bases for J; bases not matched to a gene: 8. The CDR3 loop spans 13 amino acids. Written as DNA, the CDR3 is TGTGCCTGGAGTATTACAGGGGCCGTAGGCTACACCTTC. It yields the protein CAWSITGAVGYTF.

The V call is TRBV5-1, the J call TRBJ2-1; 11 positions agree with TRBD2. Trimming removed 2 bases from V and 9 bases from J; junction bases left unmatched: 10. Germline V gives CDR1 SGHRS, CDR2 YFSETQ. CDR3 length: 16 residues. The CDR3: CASSLGVLAGGGEQFF. The CDR3 DNA reads as TGCGCCAGCAGCTTAGGGGTTCTAGCGGGAGGAGGTGAGCAGTTCTTC.

This clonotype was counted only a few times. J is TRBJ2-7 and V is TRBV20-1; 9 bases agree with TRBD2. CDR3 size: 18 residues. The V and J ends lost 0 bases and 3 bases, in that order; junction bases with no gene match: 15. Per the germline V gene, CDR1 is DFQATT and CDR2 is SNEGSKA (reference sequence). CDR3 amino acids: CSARDLGSGSGSFYEQYF. The DNA of the CDR3 is TGCAGTGCTAGAGATCTTGGTAGTGGTAGCGGGAGCTTCTACGAGCAGTACTTC.

This clonotype appeared many times. The chain combines TRBV12-3 or TRBV12-4 with TRBJ1-1; TRBD1 matches 8 bases. The CDR3 has 16 residues. V shed 5 bases, J shed 1 base, and the junction held 9 bases outside the gene matches. The CDR3 reads CASSLMGQARNTEAFF. CDR3 nucleotide sequence: TGTGCCAGCAGTCTTATGGGACAGGCGAGGAACACTGAAGCTTTCTTT.

A few counts support this clonotype. CDR3 region: CAISEVSGDAFFF. The CDR3, as DNA: TGTGCCATCAGTGAAGTAAGCGGGGACGCGTTTTTCTTC. The rearrangement joins TRBV10-3 to TRBJ2-1; 7 nucleotides line up with TRBD2. Germline V gene data show CDR1 as ENHRY and CDR2 as SYGVKD. The CDR3 has 13 amino acids. V trimming: 3 bases; J trimming: 16 bases; junction bases outside the gene matches: 12.

This clonotype was seen a single time. The genes are TRBV20-1 and TRBJ2-1; D not resolved. CDR3 length: 13 amino acids. Between the trimmed V and J ends, which lost 6 bases and 4 bases, there was a span of 13 bases. Germline V gene lookup returns CDR1 DFQATT and CDR2 SNEGSKA (reference sequence). The CDR3 nucleotides are TGCAGTGCCGAATCTTGGGAATACAATGAGCAGTTCTTC. Encoded protein: CSAESWEYNEQFF.

This clonotype was counted many times. V usage is TRBV20-1 and J usage is TRBJ1-6; maybe TRBD1 (5 bases). Per the germline V gene, CDR1 is DFQATT and CDR2 is SNEGSKA (reference sequence). The CDR3 has 15 residues. Trimming pared 0 bases from V and 9 bases from J, leaving 15 bases between. This CDR3 reads CSARDLRGGGSPLHF. As DNA, the CDR3 is TGCAGTGCTAGAGACTTACGGGGTGGGGGTTCACCCCTCCACTTT.

This clonotype has more than one count but fewer than ten. The rearrangement links TRBV12-3 or TRBV12-4 to TRBJ2-1, with D unclear. CDR3 length equals 15 residues. V shed 5 bases and J shed 3 bases, with 14 bases lying between them. CDR3 loop: CASSPQTDGYNEQFF. DNA of the CDR3: TGTGCCAGCAGTCCCCAGACCGACGGCTACAATGAGCAGTTCTTC.

This clonotype was detected only a few times. This rearrangement joins TRBV20-1 to TRBJ2-5; D not certain. There are 13 residues in the CDR3. Germline V gene data show CDR1 as DFQATT and CDR2 as SNEGSKA (reference sequence). V lost 4 bases and J lost 0, with 9 bases in between. CDR3 sequence (DNA): TGCAGTGCTAATAAGGCGGACCAAGAGACCCAGTACTTC. Protein product: CSANKADQETQYF.

This clonotype came up many times. CDR3 sequence reads: CASKVGSTDTQYF. The CDR3 DNA is TGTGCCAGCAAGGTGGGAAGCACAGATACGCAGTATTTT. The chain couples TRBV12-3 or TRBV12-4 to TRBJ2-3; the D is unclear. The CDR3 is made up of 13 amino acids. Trimming stripped 7 bases from V and 0 bases from J, with 8 bases between.